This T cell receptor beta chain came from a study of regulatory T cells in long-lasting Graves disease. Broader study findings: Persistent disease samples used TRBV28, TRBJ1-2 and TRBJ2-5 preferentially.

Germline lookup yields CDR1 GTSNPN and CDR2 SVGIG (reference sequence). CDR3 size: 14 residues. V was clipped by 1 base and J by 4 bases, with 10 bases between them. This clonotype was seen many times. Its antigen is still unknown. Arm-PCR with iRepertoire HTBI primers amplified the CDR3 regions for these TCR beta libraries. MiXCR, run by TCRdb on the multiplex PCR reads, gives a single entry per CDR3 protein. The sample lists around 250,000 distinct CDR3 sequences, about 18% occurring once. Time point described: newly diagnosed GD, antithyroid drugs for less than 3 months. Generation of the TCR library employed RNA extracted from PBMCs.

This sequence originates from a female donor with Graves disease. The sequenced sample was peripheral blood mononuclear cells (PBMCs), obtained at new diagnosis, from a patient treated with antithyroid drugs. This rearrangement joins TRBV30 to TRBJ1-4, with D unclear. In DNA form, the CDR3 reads TGTGCCTGGAGTGGGGAGCCCCTTAATGAAAAACTGTTTTTT. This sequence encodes CAWSGEPLNEKLFF.